This T cell receptor (beta chain) was identified during a study of shared clonotypes between healthy human individuals. Study-wide results and limits: The study found lower generation probabilities in non-shared clonotypes than in those shared by all four donors. Rarefaction revealed incomplete sorted-subset sequencing despite large depth. Blood alone was sampled, and tissue repertoires likely differ.

In the case of this clone: Its matching antigen is unknown.

The DNA input per sorted-subset replicate PCR was about 220 ng, corresponding to around 28,000 T cell genomes. Profiling relied on immunoSEQ multiplex PCR, and the TCRdb table lists in-frame clones only, not all of them. The sample contains about 730,000 clones, 72% of which appear only once. V lost 1 base and J lost 1; bases outside the gene matches: 5. This CDR3 has 17 residues. The germline V gene encodes CDR1 SNHLY and CDR2 FYNNEI. V gene TRBV2 combines with J gene TRBJ2-4, with 9 bases identical to TRBD1. The receptor was derived from a young woman in good health. Specimen: memory CD4+ T cells sorted from blood. Subset of the sample: CD45RA-negative fraction. For the CDR3, the DNA is TGTGCCAGCAGTGAAGTGTGGGACAGGGTGGCCAAAAACATTCAGTACTTC. Translating gives CASSEVWDRVAKNIQYF.